One and the same sample provided the 9 T cell receptor beta chains below, sequenced in a study of spatial heterogeneity in lung cancer. TCRdb fed the 5' RACE reads into MiXCR, producing one record per CDR3 protein. The data show around 20,000 distinct CDR3 sequences, 15% to 20% seen once. Time point defined: sample taken at primary tumor resection. Unsorted whole RNA samples from tumor, nontumor lung or frozen PBMC were sequenced. Sequenced material: PBMCs, taken at surgery. These receptor sequences come from a male donor with early-stage non-small cell lung cancer.

The chain recombines TRBV12-3 or TRBV12-4 with TRBJ2-2, with 13 nucleotides matching TRBD2. The CDR3 contains 17 residues. J gave up 1 base and V 7 bases, and 6 bases lay outside the gene matches. CDR3 coding DNA: TGTGCCAGCAAAACCGGGACTAGCGGGATGAACACCGGGGAGCTGTTTTTT. Translated: CASKTGTSGMNTGELFF.

By share of the sample, this clonotype is medium-sized. The CDR3 reads CASSESEGRTEAFF. The DNA of the CDR3 is TGCGCCAGCAGTGAGAGTGAAGGGCGCACTGAAGCTTTCTTT. This rearrangement joins TRBV10-2 to TRBJ1-1; unclear D gene. The germline CDR1 and CDR2 sequences are WSHSY and SAAADI. V was clipped by 2 bases and J by 4 bases, with 11 bases between them. This CDR3 has 14 residues.

The V and J genes are TRBV18 and TRBJ1-6; a weak D match, TRBD1 (5 bases). The CDR3 loop spans 13 amino acids. The V end was cut by 4 bases, the J end by 11 bases, with 12 bases between. CDR1 is KGHSH, CDR2 LQKENI, per germline. The CDR3 loop is CASSRGDGAPLHF. CDR3 bases: TGTGCCAGCTCACGGGGGGACGGTGCACCCCTCCACTTT.

This clonotype has at least ten counts. The chain recombines TRBV3-1 with TRBJ1-5; TRBD1 is a possible D gene (5 bases). The CDR3 runs 13 residues. Trimming took off 6 bases at V and 3 bases at J, with 9 bases between the two ends. CDR1 is LGHDT, CDR2 YNNKEL, per germline (reference sequence). The chain's CDR3 is CASSRDPNQPQHF. CDR3 in DNA: TGTGCCAGCAGTCGGGACCCCAATCAGCCCCAGCATTTT. Drawing the rest from reference TRBV3-1 and TRBJ1-5, the complete variable domain is DTAVSQTPKYLVTQMGNDKSIKCEQNLGHDTMYWYKQDSKKFLKIMFSYNNKELIINETVPNRFSPKSPDKAHLNLHINSLELGDSAVYFCASSRDPNQPQHFGDGTRLSIL.

V usage is TRBV20-1 and J usage is TRBJ2-3; 9 positions agree with TRBD1. Germline CDR1 and CDR2: DFQATT and SNEGSKA (reference sequence). The CDR3 runs 13 residues. V shed 6 bases and J 0 bases; nucleotides not matched to a gene: 1. DNA of the CDR3: TGCAGTGCGGGGACAGGGAGCACAGATACGCAGTATTTT. This encodes CSAGTGSTDTQYF.

This clonotype was counted between two and nine times. V gene TRBV5-1 combines with J gene TRBJ2-1; TRBD2 matches 11 bases. The V gene end was trimmed by 6 bases and the J gene end by 5 bases; junction bases not matched to a gene: 13. The CDR3 runs to 17 residues. Germline values: CDR1 SGHRS, CDR2 YFSETQ. The CDR3 DNA sequence: TGCGCCAGCATTTTCTCCCCTATAGCGGGGGGGGACAATGAGCAGTTCTTC. Translation: CASIFSPIAGGDNEQFF. Based on the CDR3 plus reference TRBV5-1 and TRBJ2-1, the full variable domain is KAGVTQTPRYLIKTRGQQVTLSCSPISGHRSVSWYQQTPGQGLQFLFEYFSETQRNKGNFPGRFSGRQFSNSRSEMNVSTLELGDSALYLCASIFSPIAGGDNEQFFGPGTRLTVL.

The V call is TRBV9, the J call TRBJ2-7; D is ambiguous. CDR3 length equals 14 residues. Germline CDR1 and CDR2: SGDLS and YYNGEE. The V gene lost 0 bases and the J gene lost 2 bases, with 9 bases spanning the gap. This chain's CDR3 is CASSVEVRTYEQYF. In DNA, the CDR3 is TGTGCCAGCAGCGTAGAGGTTCGGACCTACGAGCAGTACTTC.

This clonotype is judged medium-sized. The genes are TRBV5-4 and TRBJ2-5; D is uncertain. V lost 0 bases and J lost 0, with 9 bases in between. This CDR3 comprises 15 residues. The germline V gene encodes CDR1 SGHNT and CDR2 YYREEE (reference sequence). The chain's CDR3 is CASSLEAGYQETQYF. The CDR3 region has the DNA TGTGCCAGCAGCTTGGAGGCCGGGTACCAAGAGACCCAGTACTTC.

The chain uses TRBV6-1 and TRBJ2-2, with D possibly matching TRBD2 (6 bases). There are 14 residues in the CDR3. Per germline, CDR1 MNHNS and CDR2 SASEGT. With 8 bases removed from V and 4 bases from J, the gap between germline ends came to 14 bases. The CDR3: CASRGILLTGELFF. DNA for the CDR3: TGTGCCAGCCGGGGGATCCTCCTCACCGGGGAGCTGTTTTTT.